This T cell receptor (beta chain) was observed in a study of cytomegalovirus exposure and HLA in healthy donors (dated by TCRdb to 2015 to 2018). In the study overall: An earlier analysis of roughly 500 of the donors reported 276 Gb of sequence data and approximately 120 million unique TCR beta sequences obtained from about 180 million T cells. An early release covering 550 to 650 HLA-typed donors comprised around 300 gigabases of sequencing data and roughly 86 million unique TCR sequences. The genetic ancestry cluster associated with self-reported Caucasian donors included around 76% of the 398 genotyped donors. The study aimed to test whether signatures of past pathogen exposure could be identified by cataloging public T cell receptors. Using immunosequencing, the study profiled T cell repertoires from 640 or so subjects and related those repertoires to cytomegalovirus serostatus. Along with the roughly 700-subject first cohort, a separate validation cohort of roughly 110 different subjects was used. High-throughput TCR immunosequencing, statistical association of individual TCRs with disease status, and machine learning were combined to predict cytomegalovirus infection status. To study patterns of TCR occurrence, a later analysis re-analyzed previously published TCR beta repertoires from several hundred donors and added high-resolution HLA genotyping. The later analysis used no new phenotypic data to find candidate immune exposures, relying instead on TCR beta sequences and their occurrence across donors. To decide whether each TCR beta V gene segment behaved as functional or pseudogenic, an earlier analysis of fewer than 750 of the donors relied on high-throughput TCR beta sequencing. Donor age, sex, ethnicity and CMV serostatus were compiled together with the repertoire data. In a later genetic analysis, genome-wide SNP genotypes for about three fifths of the 666 donors were used, and that subset was treated as a discovery cohort. All discovery cohort repertoires had been generated using a single sequencing platform. Class I and class II HLA loci were covered by the typing at four-digit resolution. Typing coverage differed by locus: A, B, C, DRB1 and DQB1 were typed in about 629-630 donors, DQA1 in about 510, DPA1 in some 610, and DPB1 in around 490. Roughly 5 DR-DQ haplotypes were handled as single units for association and clustering, since linkage in the cohort was strong. Across 398 genotyped donors of the cohort, an average of roughly 250,000 unique TCR beta nucleotide sequences per donor were sequenced, and roughly 18% of those sequences were non-productive.

The library relied on the immunoSEQ multiplex PCR assay. For the multiplex PCR, a mixture combining 60 forward primers for TCR Vbeta segments and 13 reverse primers for TCR Jbeta segments was used. A multiplex PCR assay on genomic DNA amplified the CDR3 region of rearranged TCR beta genes. The Illumina HiSeq System was used to sequence the amplified TCR beta libraries as 87-base-pair reads. The authors' pipeline ran thus. A later analysis tallied roughly 80 million unique TCR beta chains across the 550 to 850 repertoires, and around 12 million of those chains were shared by two or more donors. A nearest-neighbor algorithm error-corrected the raw reads and collapsed the reads into unique sequences, merging closely related sequences to remove PCR and sequencing errors. V, D and J gene segments were assigned by aligning CDR3 sequences to IMGT reference sequences. For a sequence to be retained, a match of at least six nucleotides to both a V gene segment and a J gene segment was required. A rearrangement was called productive if the CDR3 had no stop codons and remained in frame with V and J, and every other rearrangement was called non-productive. Following IMGT convention, CDR3 was defined as the stretch from the second conserved V-encoded cysteine to the conserved J-encoded phenylalanine. The earlier analysis of a few hundred of the donors excluded sequences that lacked an unambiguous match to a single V gene segment. In an earlier analysis of 450 to 750 of the donors, a V segment was called functional when productive rearrangements were above 56.7%, and segregating when the standard deviation between donors exceeded 5%. A statistical classification framework was built for diagnosing cytomegalovirus status from the catalog of TCR beta chain sequences. V and J gene assignment, in a later analysis, came from comparing TCR nucleotide sequences with IMGT/GENE-DB human TR gene sequences. In a later analysis, CDR3 sequences and most-parsimonious VDJ recombination scenarios were assigned using the TCRdist pipeline. A later analysis defined each TCR beta chain by its CDR3 amino acid sequence plus V-gene family, and excluded reads lacking a unique V-gene family. To address suspected cross-contamination and a sequencing artifact, a later analysis removed 592 highly shared, low-generation-probability nucleotide sequences. In a later analysis, a clonal expansion index was calculated for each public chain from normalized within-repertoire ranks of inferred template counts. A later analysis computed generation probabilities with a VDJ recombination model fitted to out-of-frame rearrangements, and checked the results against IGoR. A later analysis scored TCR-TCR, TCR-HLA and TCR-CMV co-occurrence with hypergeometric tests, applying a repertoire-size bias correction to TCR pairs. A later analysis estimated false discovery rates by permuting HLA or CMV assignments 20 times. In a later analysis, co-occurring TCRs were grouped with DBSCAN, and TCRdist sequence similarity was added when clustering was performed within HLA-allele-positive subsets. Repertoires with fewer than 30,000 or more than 120,000 public chains were left out of co-occurrence clustering, as were a handful of repertoires with anomalous nucleotide sharing. TCRdb stores this immuneACCESS table with in-frame sequences only. Part of the clones is absent; in the studies checked, under half of the shortfall reflects unresolved V genes, and no reason is known for the rest. V and J calls and clone size are as listed in that table; D and trimming were resolved from the DNA. The sample yields around 150,000 clones; roughly four fifths were counted once. The ten top clones hold about 1.5% of the sample.

Details on this clone: Its antigen remains unidentified. No much larger clone exists at a distance of one base, and base qualities are not known.

The V and J ends are trimmed by 4 bases and 0 bases, leaving 11 bases between them. In the germline V gene (reference sequence), CDR1 corresponds to SGHNT and CDR2 to YYREEE. Reading from cysteine to phenylalanine, the CDR3 counts 14 amino acids. Of all the DNA, just the CDR3 is kept, 42 bases in frame from base 1. Study-wide conclusions, independent of this receptor: Because HLA typing was unavailable for some donors at each locus, only the typed subset was used in association tests. The authors suggested that the approach could potentially be extended to other disease states and immunological phenotypes. A cluster of highly shared sequence variants was judged likely to be a technical artifact of the sequencing pipeline. Because the 87-base-pair reads could not distinguish some IMGT-functional V segments, including TRBV6-2 and TRBV6-3, those segments were excluded. While some public TCRs were present in many individuals, most TCR sequences turned up only very rarely across donors. According to a later analysis, most CMV-associated TCR beta chains appeared to be HLA-restricted, and the HLA associations seemed to be driven largely by CMV exposure. In this cohort, only TCR beta chains were sequenced, and detectable features were limited by the absence of alpha or paired-chain data. In a later analysis, several top co-occurrence clusters were reported to appear linked to parvovirus B19, influenza, CMV and Epstein-Barr virus. In both the original and validation cohorts, the classifier was reported to diagnose cytomegalovirus status with high specificity and sensitivity. According to a later analysis, TCR association rates differed among HLA loci, with DRB1 alleles showing the most associated TCRs and HLA-C alleles showing the fewest. In an earlier analysis of about 600 of the donors, most TCR beta V segments appeared in productive rearrangements about 87% or about 30% of the time, broadly matching IMGT annotations. An association between a missense DCLRE1C variant and V-gene and J-gene trimming of TCR beta chains was found in a later genetic analysis and replicated in an independent cohort. At a false discovery rate of 0.05, a later analysis linked under 20,000 TCR beta sequences to specific HLA alleles. When HLA alleles, especially DR and DQ, strongly co-occurred, attributing TCR associations to individual alleles was difficult. The only immune exposure information available for the cohort was CMV serostatus. Correlated functional status among segregating V segments might reflect linkage disequilibrium, but an unknown experimental factor could not be ruled out. A later genetic analysis reported fewer N-insertions in productive TCRs among donors in an Asian-associated ancestry cluster than the roughly 700-donor mean. In a later analysis, HLA-associated TCR beta chains were found to be more clonally expanded and to have lower generation probabilities than equally common non-associated chains. Three of the identified cytomegalovirus-associated TCR beta chains were confirmed in vitro to be specific for cytomegalovirus antigens. Because counts were too low, 15 to 20 rarely observed V segments, including chromosome 9 orphons, were left out of the earlier analysis of approximately 500 of the donors. The study gave a list of under 200 TCR beta chains associated with cytomegalovirus. Sequencing depth was assumed to be roughly uniform across donors in the presence/absence analyses, though that assumption may not hold. A further reported finding was that TCR beta sequences accurately predicted the HLA-A and HLA-B alleles for most subjects in the first cohort.

In total, 630 or so healthy bone marrow donors made up the cohort. At the time of sampling, every cohort member was nominally healthy, though immune exposures that went unrecorded were likely present. The donor tested CMV seropositive, placing the donor among the roughly 300 seropositive members of the cohort. A peripheral blood sample was provided by each donor, and peripheral blood mononuclear cells were used for TCR beta sequencing. The Qiagen DNeasy Blood Extraction Kit was used to extract genomic DNA from the blood cell samples. The sequence came from a young man in good health and CMV-seropositive. The sample consisted of PBMCs. The chain is encoded by TRBV5-4 joined to TRBJ2-7, with a weak D call of TRBD2 (5 bases match). The CDR3 protein is CASSPRGPSYEQYF. The DNA is as follows: TGTGCCAGCAGCCCCCGGGGTCCCTCCTACGAGCAGTACTTC.